This record covers a single TCR beta chain. The data stem from a study of blood T cells in healthy people across ages. Study-level information: With template switching, about one barcoded beta molecule was captured per two T cells.

A second PCR, run for about 7 to 11 cycles, used a sample-barcoded 5' primer plus a J-beta primer mix. MiXCR, run by TCRdb on the 5' RACE reads, gives a single entry per CDR3 protein. The sample includes over 600,000 distinct CDR3 sequences, about 61% seen only once; the top ten take roughly 24%. Trimming removed 5 bases at V and 1 base at J, with 9 bases between. CDR1 and CDR2 (germline): MNHNY, SVGAGI (reference sequence). The CDR3 is 14 residues long. Every donor contributed roughly 10 milliliters of peripheral blood by blood draw. Each sample provided at least 5 micrograms of extracted total RNA. Sample: blood. This TCR was recovered from a man aged 35 to 55 in good health. The chain employs TRBV6-6 and TRBJ1-5, with D perhaps TRBD1 (5 bases). The CDR3 bases are TGTGCCAGCAGTATTCGGGACAGCAATCAGCCCCAGCATTTT. This gives the protein CASSIRDSNQPQHF.